This TCR beta chain was recovered during a study of T cells in Graves' hyperthyroidism and ophthalmopathy. Amplification yielded TCR beta CDR3 regions, with RNA transcripts as the source. TCR CDR3 regions were first amplified by RT-PCR with HTBI primers. Via MiXCR, TCRdb re-called the multiplex PCR reads, giving one row per CDR3 protein. The sample consists of over 650,000 distinct CDR3 sequences, 45% of them appearing once. Study results and caveats: The model anticipated ophthalmopathy a median about six months pre-onset.

Germline V gives CDR1 SGHTA, CDR2 FQGNSA. V was clipped by 4 bases and J by 5 bases, with 22 bases between them. The CDR3 has 17 residues. Exclusion followed for patients with uncontrolled infection, other autoimmune disease, pregnancy or lactation. Comments on this clonotype: Antigen unknown.

The rearrangement links TRBV7-2 to TRBJ2-3, with D perhaps given as TRBD1 or TRBD2 (5 bases each). This TCR was sampled from an adult man with Graves' disease, either hyperthyroidism or ophthalmopathy (not recorded which). Material: peripheral blood or thyroid tissue (not recorded which). The chain's CDR3 is CASSSLPATGRGDTQYF. The CDR3 DNA reads as TGTGCCAGCAGCTCCCTCCCTGCAACGGGGCGTGGAGATACGCAGTATTTT. Complete variable domain (other parts from reference TRBV7-2 and TRBJ2-3): GAGVSQSPSNKVTEKGKDVELRCDPISGHTALYWYRQSLGQGLEFLIYFQGNSAPDKSGLPSDRFSAERTGGSVSTLTIQRTQQEDSAVYLCASSSLPATGRGDTQYFGPGTRLTVL.